This T cell receptor (beta chain) was captured by sequencing in a study of monozygotic twins with inflammatory bowel disease. Researchers generated cDNA in eight separate reactions per sample. Via template switching, UMIs carrying a 6-nucleotide sample barcode were introduced. Using the 5' RACE reads, TCRdb records one entry per CDR3 protein without DNA. The sample table sets out 200,000 to 250,000 distinct CDR3 sequences. The sequence derives from a human donor with ulcerative colitis or Crohn's disease, or a healthy co-twin of an affected twin (not recorded which). Sequences were obtained from blood.

The chain's CDR3 is CATGQGLLRTF. The chain employs TRBV19 and TRBJ1-2; as DNA is missing, the TRBD1 call by TCRdb cannot be tested. Germline CDR1 and CDR2: LNHDA and SQIVND (reference sequence). This CDR3 contains 11 residues.